A single sample is the source of the 13 T cell receptor beta chains below, sequenced in a study of T cells in Graves' hyperthyroidism and ophthalmopathy. RNA transcripts yielded amplified TCR beta CDR3 regions. The primer set for the first-round RT-PCR of the TCR CDR3 was HTBI. TCRdb analysed the multiplex PCR reads with MiXCR anew, one entry per CDR3 protein. Of approximately 46,000 distinct CDR3 sequences detected, about half appear once; the ten largest clones hold roughly 32%. The sample taken for sequencing was peripheral blood or thyroid tissue (not recorded which). The receptors shown here come from a woman aged 45-65 years with Graves' hyperthyroidism.

This clonotype was picked up many times. The chain has TRBV2 and TRBJ2-3, with D perhaps TRBD2 (6 bases). Per germline, CDR1 SNHLY and CDR2 FYNNEI. This CDR3 comprises 12 residues. The V and J ends lost 7 bases and 4 bases respectively, with 9 bases between them. CDR3 sequence: CASKIAADTQYF. The DNA of the CDR3 is TGTGCCAGCAAAATAGCGGCAGATACGCAGTATTTT.

Many counts were recorded for this clonotype. One end of the junction does not line up with germline, which may come from a read error. The chain employs TRBV12-3 or TRBV12-4 and TRBJ2-3, with TRBD2 as a possible D gene (6 bases). The CDR3 has 15 residues. CDR3 region: CASSLRGSGTDTQYF. The CDR3 nucleotides read TGTGCCAGCAGTTTACGAGGTAGCGGCACAGATACGCAGTATTTC.

In its sample, this clonotype was seen a few times. The chain couples TRBV27 to TRBJ1-1; no clear D gene. V lost 5 bases to trimming and J lost 0 bases, with 10 bases between them. The germline V gene has CDR1 MNHEY and CDR2 SMNVEV (reference sequence). CDR3 length: 14 amino acids. The CDR3 protein is CASSLTEMNTEAFF. CDR3 in DNA: TGTGCCAGCAGTCTGACGGAGATGAACACTGAAGCTTTCTTT.

The gene calls are TRBV4-2 and TRBJ2-7; D remains ambiguous. CDR3 size: 19 residues. V lost 0 bases and J lost 2, with 23 bases in between. Germline V gene sequence: CDR1 LGHNA, CDR2 YNFKEQ. The CDR3 nucleotides read TGTGCCAGCAGCCAAGATTGGCGGAACTCTGGAAACACCACCTACGAGCAGTACTTC. It yields the protein CASSQDWRNSGNTTYEQYF.

The chain is built from TRBV7-2 and TRBJ2-7; 7 bases fit TRBD1. The V gene end was trimmed by 6 bases and the J gene end by 7 bases; junction bases not matched to a gene: 9. There are 13 residues in the CDR3. The germline V gene encodes CDR1 SGHTA and CDR2 FQGNSA. In DNA, the CDR3 is TGTGCCAGCAGGATAGGGGGCGCGGTGGAGCAGTACTTC. This gives the protein CASRIGGAVEQYF. Based on the CDR3 plus reference TRBV7-2 and TRBJ2-7, the full variable domain is GAGVSQSPSNKVTEKGKDVELRCDPISGHTALYWYRQSLGQGLEFLIYFQGNSAPDKSGLPSDRFSAERTGGSVSTLTIQRTQQEDSAVYLCASRIGGAVEQYFGPGTRLTVT.

By share, this clonotype ranks as medium-sized. The chain carries TRBV7-2 and TRBJ2-7; TRBD2 agrees at 11 bases. The trim removed 3 bases at V and 6 bases at J, leaving 13 bases unmatched. The length of the CDR3 is 17 residues. CDR1 and CDR2 (germline): SGHTA, FQGNSA. This CDR3 reads CASSFLLAGDSSIEQYF. The CDR3 DNA follows: TGTGCCAGCAGCTTCCTACTAGCGGGAGATAGTAGTATCGAGCAGTACTTC.

The CDR3 DNA reads TGCAGTGCTAGTAGACTAGCGGGGGGCCGTGAGACCCAGTACTTC. Encoded protein: CSASRLAGGRETQYF. The V and J genes are TRBV20-1 and TRBJ2-5; TRBD2 matches at 13 bases. Looked up from germline, CDR1 is DFQATT and CDR2 is SNEGSKA (reference sequence). The CDR3 covers 15 residues. V trimming: 3 bases; J trimming: 5 bases; junction bases outside the gene matches: 6.

This clonotype was counted between two and nine times. Its ends do not fully match the called genes, so a read error is possible. V is TRBV7-8 and J is TRBJ2-6; either TRBD1 or TRBD2 may supply D (6 bases each). CDR1 and CDR2 (germline): SGHVS, FQNEAQ. This CDR3 is 11 amino acids long. CDR3 amino acids: CASSWGDTEAF. The CDR3 bases are TGTGCCAGCAGCTGGGGGGACACTGAAGCTTTC.

This clonotype was detected a few times. V is TRBV12-3 or TRBV12-4 and J is TRBJ2-3, with 9 bases matching TRBD1. V lost 6 bases, J lost 3 bases, and 7 bases stayed unmatched. The CDR3 is 15 amino acids. DNA for the CDR3: TGTGCCAGCAGCCTCCGGGACAGGGAGACAGATACGCAGTATTTT. It codes for CASSLRDRETDTQYF.

This clonotype was observed a single time. The rearrangement uses TRBV29-1 and TRBJ2-7; D ambiguous. Looked up from germline, CDR1 is SQVTM and CDR2 is ANQGSEA. The V end was cut by 4 bases, the J end by 7 bases, with 14 bases between. The length of the CDR3 is 12 residues. The CDR3 sequence: CSVGARTGEQYF. As DNA, the CDR3 is TGCAGCGTTGGGGCTCGCACCGGGGAGCAGTACTTC.

This clonotype has just one count. The V gene is TRBV7-3, the J gene TRBJ2-2; D not certain. Trimming removed 0 bases at V and 7 bases at J, with 9 bases between. CDR1 is SGHTA and CDR2 is FQGTGA in the germline V gene. The CDR3 sequence is 14 residues long. CDR3 in amino acids: CASSLTAGIGELFF. CDR3 nucleotide sequence: TGTGCCAGCAGCTTAACGGCAGGAATCGGGGAGCTGTTTTTT.

Turning to this clonotype: The limits of the CDR3 on the DNA are not certain, so only TCRdb's listed CDR3 is given. The chain recombines TRBV10-3 with TRBJ1-3; the tabulated D call, TRBD1, remains unverified against the DNA. Both ends counted, the CDR3 spans 18 residues. Per the germline V gene, CDR1 is ENHRY and CDR2 is SYGVKD. CDR3 residues: CAISQGVSAFFGQGTIYF.

The sample holds a few counts of this clonotype. The V call is TRBV12-3 or TRBV12-4, the J call TRBJ2-5, with TRBD1 matching 10 bases. The CDR3 is made up of 12 amino acids. Losses at the gene ends were 8 bases for V and 3 bases for J; bases not matched to a gene: 0. The DNA for the CDR3 is TGTGCCAGCGGGACAGGGGAAGAGACCCAGTACTTC. This codes for CASGTGEETQYF.